Below, 23 T cell receptor beta chains from the same sample are listed, as sequenced in a study of PD-1 blockade in classical Hodgkin lymphoma. TCRdb's copy holds only in-frame clones and misses some; the assay was immunoSEQ multiplex PCR. The table has roughly 21,000 clones, around 85% seen once; the top ten hold 13%. The time point was: cycle 4 day 1 (C4D1), after more than five weeks of nivolumab. Each patient's relapse followed autologous stem cell transplantation, and brentuximab vedotin exposure varied. The input for sequencing was peripheral blood mononuclear cells (PBMCs), taken before the fourth cycle of nivolumab. The receptors derive from a human donor with classical Hodgkin lymphoma.

The rearrangement joins TRBV9 to TRBJ1-3; TRBD1 matches 8 bases. Germline V gene lookup returns CDR1 SGDLS and CDR2 YYNGEE. The CDR3 is made up of 20 amino acids. With V trimmed by 0 bases and J by 3 bases, 17 bases remained unmatched. CDR3 nucleotides: TGTGCCAGCAGCGTAGTGATCGGCAGGGGGCTATTAACACTTGGAAACACCATATATTTT. The encoded protein is CASSVVIGRGLLTLGNTIYF.

The CDR3 region is CASSQRGGDEDTQYF. Written as DNA, the CDR3 is TGTGCCAGCAGCCAGCGGGGGGGCGATGAAGATACGCAGTATTTT. V and J are TRBV4-2 and TRBJ2-3; 9 positions match TRBD2. CDR1 is LGHNA, CDR2 YNFKEQ, per germline. The CDR3 totals 15 residues. V shed 3 bases, J shed 5 bases, and the junction held 6 bases outside the gene matches.

This clone was found once. The chain uses TRBV6-5 and TRBJ2-7; 12 bases fit TRBD1. The V gene end was trimmed by 2 bases and the J gene end by 3 bases; junction bases not matched to a gene: 2. The CDR3 is made up of 15 amino acids. Germline V CDR1 and CDR2: MNHEY, SVGAGI. The CDR3 DNA is TGTGCCAGCAGTTACCGGGACAGGGGGCTCTACGAGCAGTACTTC. The encoded protein is CASSYRDRGLYEQYF.

This sequence joins TRBV27 and TRBJ2-7, with 8 bases identical to TRBD2. V shed 7 bases and J 2 bases; nucleotides not matched to a gene: 7. From germline, CDR1 is MNHEY and CDR2 SMNVEV (reference sequence). CDR3 length equals 14 residues. The CDR3 is CASTRAGEPYEQYF. CDR3 sequence (DNA): TGTGCCAGCACCCGAGCGGGGGAGCCCTACGAGCAGTACTTC.

V usage is TRBV27 and J usage is TRBJ1-4, with a tentative D call TRBD1 (5 bases). The V end lost 6 bases, the J end lost 2 bases, and 19 bases lay between the germline ends. From germline, CDR1 is MNHEY and CDR2 SMNVEV (reference sequence). The CDR3 spans 17 residues. CDR3 loop: CASRPRGRDPTNEKLFF. DNA of the CDR3: TGTGCCAGCAGACCGAGGGGTAGGGACCCCACTAATGAAAAACTGTTTTTT.

This chain joins TRBV5-1 and TRBJ2-2; D gene ambiguous. The germline V gene encodes CDR1 SGHRS and CDR2 YFSETQ. The CDR3 is 16 amino acids. V was trimmed by 0 bases and J by 0 bases, leaving 9 bases between them. This chain's CDR3 is CASSLGLESNTGELFF. The DNA for the CDR3 is TGCGCCAGCAGCTTGGGATTGGAGTCGAACACCGGGGAGCTGTTTTTT.

The chain is built from TRBV7-2 and TRBJ2-7, with D possibly TRBD2 on 6 matching bases. The CDR3 is 14 residues long. Germline V CDR1 and CDR2: SGHTA, FQGNSA. Deletions cut 5 bases from V and 5 bases from J, with 16 bases between. In DNA, the CDR3 is TGTGCCAGCAGCCTCTTGGGAGGAGAAGACGAGCAGTACTTC. Its translation is CASSLLGGEDEQYF.

V and J are TRBV5-1 and TRBJ2-5; TRBD1 aligns across 7 bases. The CDR3 runs 15 residues. The germline V gene encodes CDR1 SGHRS and CDR2 YFSETQ. Trimming took 4 bases from V and 4 from J; bases not matched to a gene: 10. This CDR3 is CASSPTTGFGETQYF. The CDR3 region has the DNA TGCGCCAGCAGCCCCACGACAGGGTTCGGAGAGACCCAGTACTTC.

The V call is TRBV11-2, the J call TRBJ1-2; 10 nucleotides agree with TRBD1. The CDR3 runs 14 residues. From germline, CDR1 is SGHAT and CDR2 FQNNGV. With V trimmed by 3 bases and J by 7 bases, 5 bases remained unmatched. The CDR3 DNA is TGTGCCAGCAGCTTGCCGGACAGGGGGTCTGGCTACACCTTC. Residues: CASSLPDRGSGYTF.

This chain joins TRBV7-9 and TRBJ2-6; D is ambiguous. Between the trimmed V and J ends, which lost 2 bases and 0 bases, there was a span of 5 bases. Germline CDR1 is SEHNR and CDR2 is FQNEAQ (reference sequence). This CDR3 spans 15 amino acids. The CDR3 loop is CASSLRPSGANVLTF. CDR3 sequence (DNA): TGTGCCAGCAGCTTAAGGCCCTCTGGGGCCAACGTCCTGACTTTC.

The chain uses TRBV5-6 and TRBJ1-1, with 9 bases that match TRBD1. Germline V gene data show CDR1 as SGHDT and CDR2 as YYEEEE. This CDR3 contains 12 residues. J gave up 10 bases and V 4 bases, and 5 bases lay outside the gene matches. The CDR3 sequence is CASSRVDRGAFF. CDR3 DNA: TGTGCCAGCAGCCGTGTGGACAGGGGAGCTTTCTTT.

This clone was seen only a few times. The V call is TRBV7-9, the J call TRBJ1-4; TRBD1 might be the D (5 bases). Trimming left V 4 bases short and J 7 bases short, with 13 bases between. The CDR3 loop spans 14 amino acids. From germline, CDR1 is SEHNR and CDR2 FQNEAQ (reference sequence). CDR3 bases: TGTGCCAGCAGCTCAGGGACTCGAGGTGAAAAACTGTTTTTT. Encoded protein: CASSSGTRGEKLFF.

V usage is TRBV9 and J usage is TRBJ1-2, with 10 nucleotides matching TRBD1. The germline CDR1 and CDR2 sequences are SGDLS and YYNGEE. The CDR3 has 15 amino acids. The trim removed 0 bases at V and 4 bases at J, leaving 3 bases unmatched. This chain's CDR3 is CASSVGQGAGYGYTF. The CDR3 nucleotides are TGTGCCAGCAGCGTAGGACAGGGGGCAGGCTATGGCTACACCTTC. Full variable domain (remainder filled in from reference TRBV9 and TRBJ1-2): DSGVTQTPKHLITATGQRVTLRCSPRSGDLSVYWYQQSLDQGLQFLIQYYNGEERAKGNILERFSAQQFPDLHSELNLSSLELGDSALYFCASSVGQGAGYGYTFGSGTRLTVV.

The chain links TRBV4-3 to TRBJ2-7; a possible D gene is TRBD1 (6 bases). CDR1 and CDR2 from the germline V gene are LGHNA and YSLEER. This CDR3 has 15 amino acids. The V end was cut by 0 bases, the J end by 2 bases, with 11 bases between. CDR3 residues: CASSQEAGAAYEQYF. CDR3 sequence (DNA): TGCGCCAGCAGCCAAGAGGCAGGGGCGGCCTACGAGCAGTACTTC.

A single count supports this clone. V and J are TRBV9 and TRBJ2-5; 7 bases agree with TRBD2. Germline V CDR1 and CDR2: SGDLS, YYNGEE. Germline trimming cut 5 bases from V and 2 bases from J; bases unmatched to any gene: 6. This CDR3 region has 14 residues. The CDR3 loop is CASSSGTIQETQYF. In DNA, the CDR3 is TGTGCCAGCAGTTCCGGGACTATTCAAGAGACCCAGTACTTC.

The genes are TRBV29-1 and TRBJ2-1; 8 nucleotides align to TRBD2. Trimming cost V 0 bases and J 5 bases; bases outside gene matches: 12. CDR1 and CDR2 (germline): SQVTM, ANQGSEA. The length of the CDR3 is 17 residues. The CDR3, as DNA: TGCAGCGTTGAAGATGGCGGGGTAGCGGGGAGCAACAATGAGCAGTTCTTC. Protein: CSVEDGGVAGSNNEQFF.

The gene calls are TRBV9 and TRBJ1-5; 9 nucleotides agree with TRBD1. The CDR3 runs 15 residues. Germline trimming cut 5 bases from V and 3 bases from J; bases unmatched to any gene: 6. Germline-derived CDR1 and CDR2 are SGDLS and YYNGEE. This CDR3 reads CASSEGTGTNQPQHF. The CDR3 nucleotides are TGTGCCAGCAGTGAAGGGACAGGGACCAATCAGCCCCAGCATTTT.

This clone is a singleton in its sample. The DNA of the CDR3 is TGTGCCAGCAGTCCTCAGGGGGCCTCTGGCTACACCTTC. This encodes CASSPQGASGYTF. This chain links TRBV27 with TRBJ1-2; 8 positions match TRBD1. CDR1 is MNHEY, CDR2 SMNVEV, per germline (reference sequence). V gave up 5 bases and J gave up 7 bases; unmatched junction bases: 6. The length of the CDR3 is 13 residues.

The rearrangement uses TRBV7-9 and TRBJ2-1; no firm D call. The CDR3 is 13 amino acids. V lost 1 base, J lost 6 bases, and 7 bases lay in between. Looked up from germline, CDR1 is SEHNR and CDR2 is FQNEAQ (reference sequence). In nucleotides, the CDR3 is TGTGCCAGCAGCTTAGTACTTTTCAATGAGCAGTTCTTC. This encodes CASSLVLFNEQFF.

In regard to this clone: This CDR3 is also generated by other DNA sequences in the sample. The chain carries TRBV19 and TRBJ2-1; D ambiguous. This CDR3 contains 11 residues. V lost 3 bases and J 10 bases, leaving 7 bases between the germline ends. The germline V gene has CDR1 LNHDA and CDR2 SQIVND (reference sequence). The CDR3 DNA reads TGTGCCAGTAGTATGGGATTAGAGCAGTTCTTC. This encodes CASSMGLEQFF.

The J gene is TRBJ2-1, the V gene TRBV7-9, with 9 nucleotides matching TRBD1. This CDR3 region has 14 residues. Germline V gives CDR1 SEHNR, CDR2 FQNEAQ (reference sequence). Trimming cost V 6 bases and J 7 bases; bases outside gene matches: 7. CDR3 residues: CASRRDRVPNEQFF. The CDR3 nucleotides are TGTGCCAGCAGACGGGACAGGGTGCCTAATGAGCAGTTCTTC.

This clone was recorded a few times. The CDR3 region has the DNA TGTGCCAGCAGCTTAGGTAGGGGGCTCTCCTACGAGCAGTACTTC. This encodes CASSLGRGLSYEQYF. The chain uses TRBV7-8 and TRBJ2-7; 7 bases line up with TRBD1. The germline V gene encodes CDR1 SGHVS and CDR2 FQNEAQ. The junction had 3 bases not matched to a gene; V was cut back by 1 base and J by 0 bases. This CDR3 region has 15 residues.

V usage is TRBV2 and J usage is TRBJ1-1, with D possibly being TRBD1 (5 bases). Germline V gives CDR1 SNHLY, CDR2 FYNNEI. Deletions cut 9 bases from V and 0 bases from J, with 14 bases between. The length of the CDR3 is 14 residues. The CDR3 spells CASRGDLMNTEAFF. The DNA for the CDR3 is TGTGCCAGTCGAGGGGACCTCATGAACACTGAAGCTTTCTTT.